This note documents a single TCR beta chain sequence. Antigen specificity is unknown. These data are taken from a study of T cells in Graves' hyperthyroidism and ophthalmopathy. Findings of the study overall: Most thyroid clonotypes that were expanded above 0.001 also turned up in blood. Before onset, ophthalmopathy was predicted by the model a median roughly 6.8 months earlier.

The CDR3 regions of TCR beta were amplified from RNA transcripts. An initial round of RT-PCR targeting the TCR CDR3 relied on the HTBI primer set. TCRdb reprocessed the multiplex PCR reads with MiXCR, giving one entry per CDR3 protein. The sample records 350,000 to 400,000 distinct CDR3 sequences, approximately 15% being singletons. Hyperthyroidism had been newly diagnosed in patients aged 18 to 65, and its duration was under 2 months. The CDR3 spans 15 residues. J gave up 6 bases and V 6 bases, and 10 bases lay outside the gene matches. Germline CDR1 reads DFQATT; CDR2 reads SNEGSKA (reference sequence).

This TCR came from a woman aged 55-69 years with Graves' hyperthyroidism. The rearrangement uses TRBV20-1 and TRBJ1-6; 8 bases are shared with TRBD1. Input material: blood. CDR3 DNA: TGCAGTGCAGCCGGTGCGGGACAGGTTAATTCACCCCTCCACTTT. It codes for CSAAGAGQVNSPLHF.